The 20 T cell receptor beta chains below come from one sample, sequenced in a study of cytomegalovirus exposure and HLA in healthy donors. The study ran its PCR with 60 Vbeta and 13 Jbeta primers. Profiled with immunoSEQ multiplex PCR; TCRdb holds only in-frame clones, not every one. The sample has about 130,000 clones, around 75% seen once. Sample: PBMCs. The origin of the receptors is a man aged 35 to 55 in good health and CMV-seronegative.

This rearrangement joins TRBV2 to TRBJ1-5; D is unclear. This CDR3 has 14 amino acids. The germline V gene has CDR1 SNHLY and CDR2 FYNNEI. Trimming removed 4 bases from V and 0 bases from J, with 7 bases in between. The chain's CDR3 is CASSVRDSNQPQHF. The CDR3 region has the DNA TGTGCCAGCAGTGTGCGGGATAGCAATCAGCCCCAGCATTTT. Full variable domain (rest looked up from reference TRBV2 and TRBJ1-5): EPEVTQTPSHQVTQMGQEVILRCVPISNHLYFYWYRQILGQKVEFLVSFYNNEISEKSEIFDDQFSVERPDGSNFTLKIRSTKLEDSAMYFCASSVRDSNQPQHFGDGTRLSIL.

This chain's CDR3 is CASSWDNTDTQYF. The DNA for the CDR3 is TGTGCCAGCAGCTGGGACAACACAGATACGCAGTATTTT. J is TRBJ2-3 and V is TRBV7-3, with a tentative D call TRBD1 (6 bases). V shed 4 bases and J shed 2 bases, with 7 bases lying between them. The CDR3 is 13 residues long. Germline-derived CDR1 and CDR2 are SGHTA and FQGTGA. The full variable domain, completed using reference TRBV7-3 and TRBJ2-3, is GAGVSQTPSNKVTEKGKYVELRCDPISGHTALYWYRQSLGQGPEFLIYFQGTGAADDSGLPNDRFFAVRPEGSVSTLKIQRTERGDSAVYLCASSWDNTDTQYFGPGTRLTVL.

This chain uses TRBV7-2 with TRBJ2-3; 14 bases are shared with TRBD2. The CDR3 extends over 18 amino acids. V was clipped by 5 bases and J by 1 base; unmatched bases: 8. Per the germline V gene, CDR1 is SGHTA and CDR2 is FQGNSA. This CDR3 reads CASSASGTSGSGTDTQYF. In DNA, the CDR3 is TGTGCCAGCAGCGCCTCCGGGACTAGCGGGAGCGGCACAGATACGCAGTATTTT.

The DNA of the CDR3 is TGTGCCAGCAGTTTACTCGGAAGGGGGCAAGACACTGAAGCTTTCTTT. Translation gives CASSLLGRGQDTEAFF. This sequence joins TRBV27 and TRBJ1-1; 7 bases are a match to TRBD1. The CDR3 is 16 amino acids. J was trimmed by 3 bases and V by 2 bases; bases with no gene match: 9. The germline V gene encodes CDR1 MNHEY and CDR2 SMNVEV (reference sequence).

This sequence joins TRBV27 and TRBJ1-6; no firm D call. Trimming removed 6 bases from V and 0 bases from J, with 9 bases in between. This CDR3 is 15 amino acids long. CDR1 is MNHEY, CDR2 SMNVEV, per germline (reference sequence). Here the CDR3 reads CASRDGSSYNSPLHF. The CDR3 nucleotides read TGTGCCAGCAGAGACGGGAGCTCCTATAATTCACCCCTCCACTTT.

This chain connects TRBV6-5 to TRBJ2-7; 9 bases fit TRBD1. J gave up 2 bases and V 2 bases, and 4 bases lay outside the gene matches. Germline V gene data show CDR1 as MNHEY and CDR2 as SVGAGI. The CDR3 is 15 amino acids. CDR3: CASSYGTGPAYEQYF. CDR3 bases: TGTGCCAGCAGTTACGGGACAGGGCCTGCCTACGAGCAGTACTTC.

The V and J genes are TRBV6-4 and TRBJ1-1; D uncertain. CDR1 is MRHNA and CDR2 is SNTAGT in the germline V gene. This CDR3 is built from 13 residues. With 6 bases removed from V and 0 bases from J, the gap between germline ends came to 8 bases. This CDR3 reads CASSPSLNTEAFF. CDR3 nucleotide sequence: TGTGCCAGCAGCCCCAGTCTGAACACTGAAGCTTTCTTT.

This chain joins TRBV11-3 and TRBJ1-6; D gene ambiguous. This CDR3 contains 13 residues. V was pared by 3 bases and J by 8 bases, with 8 bases between. The germline V gene encodes CDR1 SGHNT and CDR2 YENEEA. CDR3 in amino acids: CASSFLIDSPLHF. The CDR3 coding sequence is TGTGCCAGCAGCTTCCTCATAGATTCACCCCTCCACTTT.

The rearrangement uses TRBV5-4 and TRBJ1-1, with TRBD1 identical over 7 bases. CDR3 size: 15 residues. The trim removed 5 bases at V and 0 bases at J, leaving 7 bases unmatched. The V gene's germline CDR1 is SGHNT and CDR2 YYREEE (reference sequence). In nucleotides, the CDR3 is TGTGCCAGCAGGAGGGACAGAAACCTGAACACTGAAGCTTTCTTT. Protein: CASRRDRNLNTEAFF.

The genes are TRBV30 and TRBJ2-7; maybe TRBD2 (5 bases). Germline-derived CDR1 and CDR2 are GTSNPN and SVGIG (reference sequence). The CDR3 runs 13 residues. Trimming shortened V by 3 bases and J by 2 bases, and 11 bases separated the two germline ends. CDR3 in DNA: TGTGCCTGGAGCCTCGAGGGTCCCTACGAGCAGTACTTC. Its translation is CAWSLEGPYEQYF.

V is TRBV6-4 and J is TRBJ2-1, with 8 nucleotides matching TRBD2. Germline trimming cut 6 bases from V and 4 bases from J; bases unmatched to any gene: 11. The CDR3 consists of 16 residues. The germline gives CDR1 MRHNA, CDR2 SNTAGT. As DNA, the CDR3 is TGTGCCAGCAGCGAAGAAGCGGGAGTGGGGTACAATGAGCAGTTCTTC. Its protein is CASSEEAGVGYNEQFF.

The V call is TRBV6-1, the J call TRBJ2-7, with 9 positions matching TRBD2. This CDR3 has 16 residues. V shed 1 base and J 0 bases; nucleotides not matched to a gene: 4. Germline CDR1 is MNHNS and CDR2 is SASEGT. The CDR3 is CASSEEEAGGSYEQYF. Written as DNA, the CDR3 is TGTGCCAGCAGTGAAGAGGAAGCGGGGGGCTCCTACGAGCAGTACTTC.

Only one count was recorded for this clone. The rearrangement joins TRBV4-1 to TRBJ2-1; tentatively, D is TRBD1 (8 bases). This CDR3 contains 15 residues. V shed 8 bases and J shed 6 bases, with 20 bases lying between them. CDR1 MGHRA and CDR2 YSYEKL come from the germline V gene. CDR3 in amino acids: CASGGAVQGGNEQFF. CDR3 in DNA: TGCGCCAGCGGGGGGGCTGTACAGGGGGGCAATGAGCAGTTCTTC.

The rearrangement uses TRBV29-1 and TRBJ1-1; D is possibly TRBD1 (6 bases). V lost 6 bases and J 0 bases, leaving 17 bases between the germline ends. This CDR3 has 15 amino acids. From germline, CDR1 is SQVTM and CDR2 ANQGSEA. The CDR3 region has the DNA TGCAGCGTCCGTTCCTCGGGACACATGAACACTGAAGCTTTCTTT. It specifies CSVRSSGHMNTEAFF.

A few counts support this clone. The J gene is TRBJ1-1, the V gene TRBV11-2, with D tentatively TRBD1 (6 bases). CDR3 length: 14 amino acids. Trimming shortened V by 4 bases and J by 3 bases, and 12 bases separated the two germline ends. Germline V gene data show CDR1 as SGHAT and CDR2 as FQNNGV. The CDR3 spells CASSSWGHHTEAFF. The CDR3 bases are TGTGCCAGCAGCTCATGGGGGCACCACACTGAAGCTTTCTTT.

The chain is built from TRBV7-2 and TRBJ1-2; TRBD1 might be the D (6 bases). CDR1 SGHTA and CDR2 FQGNSA come from the germline V gene. V was shortened by 4 bases and J by 4 bases, with 25 bases between the two germline ends. This CDR3 region has 18 residues. The CDR3 sequence: CASSSSPRDTGRIYGYTF. As DNA, the CDR3 is TGTGCCAGCAGCTCTTCCCCCCGGGACACAGGACGAATCTATGGCTACACCTTC.

V usage is TRBV27 and J usage is TRBJ1-4; 8 nucleotides agree with TRBD1. The V and J ends lost 4 bases and 0 bases, in that order; junction bases with no gene match: 4. The CDR3 length is 16 residues. The germline V gene encodes CDR1 MNHEY and CDR2 SMNVEV (reference sequence). DNA of the CDR3: TGTGCCAGCAGTTCGGCACAGGGGGCAACTAATGAAAAACTGTTTTTT. Its protein product is CASSSAQGATNEKLFF.

The gene calls are TRBV6-6 and TRBJ2-7, with D possibly being TRBD2 (5 bases). The CDR3 runs 15 residues. V was shortened by 5 bases and J by 2 bases, with 16 bases between the two germline ends. In germline, CDR1 is MNHNY, CDR2 SVGAGI (reference sequence). CDR3 nucleotides: TGTGCCAGCAGTGCCGGACTCCCGACCACCTACGAGCAGTACTTC. Protein product: CASSAGLPTTYEQYF.

Regarding this clone: The same CDR3 is also encoded by other DNA sequences in this sample. The CDR3 protein is CASSRDRETQYF. CDR3 DNA sequence: TGTGCCAGCAGCCGGGACAGAGAGACCCAGTACTTC. The chain is built from TRBV6-1 and TRBJ2-5, with TRBD1 identical over 7 bases. CDR3 length equals 12 residues. The germline V gene encodes CDR1 MNHNS and CDR2 SASEGT. V dropped 6 bases and J dropped 4; count of bases not matched to a gene: 2.

This chain connects TRBV6-6 to TRBJ2-1, with D perhaps TRBD2 (6 bases). Per the germline V gene, CDR1 is MNHNY and CDR2 is SVGAGI (reference sequence). The CDR3 contains 14 residues. Trimming removed 2 bases at V and 9 bases at J, with 14 bases between. The CDR3 region has the DNA TGTGCCAGCAGTTACGGGGGACTTCAGGGTGAGCAGTTCTTC. Its translation: CASSYGGLQGEQFF.